The rows below give T cell receptor beta chains drawn from one sample of a study of identical twins. TCRdb itself ran the 5' RACE reads through MiXCR, one entry per CDR3 protein. The table records roughly 570,000 distinct CDR3 sequences, more than 9% of them present only once. These same data were also listed under a study on yellow fever vaccine responses in identical twins.

The sample consisted of PBMCs. These receptors were obtained from a woman between 18 and 29 years old in good health. Both conserved end residues are trimmed from each CDR3. A D gene is named only where the DNA matches it firmly.

D	length	V	J	CDR3
-	12	TRBV27	TRBJ2-1	ASSFVSSYNEQF
TRBD2	14	TRBV20-1	TRBJ2-1	SARDLMPSGYNEQF
-	13	TRBV19	TRBJ1-2	ASSIDLGAIHGYT
-	12	TRBV6-5	TRBJ2-3	ASSYSSRGDTQY
-	10	TRBV29-1	TRBJ1-1	SVVREAAEAF
TRBD1	12	TRBV6-1	TRBJ1-1	ASREDRGNTEAF
-	11	TRBV6-1	TRBJ1-1	ASSASPRGESF
-	14	TRBV28	TRBJ2-1	ASSLGWGGENNEQF
-	16	TRBV19	TRBJ2-1	ASSIPGATLSSYNEQF
-	10	TRBV20-1	TRBJ1-1	SARDWGSEAF
-	13	TRBV2	TRBJ2-1	ASSGGGVSYNEQF
-	13	TRBV5-5	TRBJ1-5	ASRAENGAGQPQH
TRBD1	11	TRBV5-1	TRBJ1-1	ASSFTGDTEAF
-	10	TRBV6-2/TRBV6-3	TRBJ2-7	ASGGTTYEQY
TRBD1	12	TRBV28	TRBJ2-7	ATVTGTGIYEQY
-	12	TRBV6-2/TRBV6-3	TRBJ2-3	ASSYSGVTDTQY
-	13	TRBV9	TRBJ2-3	ASSVDWGTTDTQY
TRBD2	12	TRBV12-3/TRBV12-4	TRBJ2-2	ASSRGGDTGELF
-	13	TRBV29-1	TRBJ2-6	SPNWEDTGANVLT
-	11	TRBV7-2	TRBJ2-7	ASSLSGIGEQY
TRBD2	12	TRBV7-9	TRBJ2-7	ASSLGTSFNEQY
-	9	TRBV6-6	TRBJ2-7	ASTRDGEQY
-	12	TRBV27	TRBJ2-5	ASSLSPSHGTQY
TRBD1	13	TRBV29-1	TRBJ2-5	SADVGQGKRGTQY
-	18	TRBV6-1	TRBJ2-5	ASSERGGQGLIGAQETQY
-	13	TRBV29-1	TRBJ2-1	SVEVGRGAPNEQF
TRBD2	13	TRBV12-3/TRBV12-4	TRBJ2-2	ASSLKVGLVGELF
TRBD1	14	TRBV6-2/TRBV6-3	TRBJ2-1	ASTNRGLFSYNEQF
-	11	TRBV5-1	TRBJ1-5	ASSLGTSQPQH
TRBD2	13	TRBV11-2	TRBJ2-4	ASSLGRGGRNIQY
-	12	TRBV20-1	TRBJ2-2	SARARQNTGELF
-	13	TRBV5-1	TRBJ2-1	ASNPSPGAYNEQF
-	9	TRBV29-1	TRBJ1-1	SVVRHPEAF
TRBD1	13	TRBV15	TRBJ2-1	ATSSRTGDYNEQF
-	9	TRBV12-5	TRBJ1-1	ASGYGGVKS